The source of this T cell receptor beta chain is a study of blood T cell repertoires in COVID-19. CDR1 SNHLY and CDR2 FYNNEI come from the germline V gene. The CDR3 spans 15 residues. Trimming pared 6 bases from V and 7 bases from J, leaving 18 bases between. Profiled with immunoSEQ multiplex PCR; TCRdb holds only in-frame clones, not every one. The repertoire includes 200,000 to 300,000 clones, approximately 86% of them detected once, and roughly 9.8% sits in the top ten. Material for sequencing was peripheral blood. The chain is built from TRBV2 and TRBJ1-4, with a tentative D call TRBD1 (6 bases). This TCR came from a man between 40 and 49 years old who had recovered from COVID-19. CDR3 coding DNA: TGTGCCAGCAGGCCCCGGGGGGGCGGAAGTGAAAAACTGTTTTTT. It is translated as CASRPRGGGSEKLFF.